The 29 T cell receptor beta chains reported below all come from one sample, sequenced in a study of early T cells in non-severe SARS-CoV-2 infection (dated by TCRdb to the early 2020s). Libraries were prepared through 5' RACE. The run used a NextSeq 500. TCRdb applied fastp at Q25 and MiXCR to the public reads, then kept only in-frame beta chains. Rows are combined by CDR3 protein, so each entry shows the most common genes and DNA. Counted in this sample were 59,000 or so distinct CDR3 sequences; roughly 12% of them appeared once. The biggest ten clones account for under 1.5% of the sample. This sample comprised whole blood, obtained at baseline. These receptors came from an adult who was a healthcare worker with PCR-confirmed SARS-CoV-2 infection or an uninfected control (not recorded which).

The chain recombines TRBV5-5 with TRBJ2-7; TRBD1 or TRBD2 may be the D gene (6 bases each). CDR3 length equals 14 residues. Germline CDR1 and CDR2: SGHKS and YYEKEE (reference sequence). The V gene lost 4 bases and the J gene lost 5 bases, with 16 bases spanning the gap. The CDR3 DNA follows: TGTGCCAGCAGCCCCTTTGGGGGCGGGAACGAGCAGTACTTC. Translating gives CASSPFGGGNEQYF.

This clonotype was detected a few times. The gene calls are TRBV7-2 and TRBJ2-3; tentatively, D is TRBD1 (7 bases). This CDR3 is built from 15 residues. Deletions cut 5 bases from V and 4 bases from J, with 16 bases between. Germline CDR1 SGHTA, CDR2 FQGNSA. The DNA for the CDR3 is TGTGCCAGCAGCCTAGGAGGGGGCCGGGCAGATACGCAGTATTTT. It encodes CASSLGGGRADTQYF. Drawing the rest from reference TRBV7-2 and TRBJ2-3, the complete variable domain is GAGVSQSPSNKVTEKGKDVELRCDPISGHTALYWYRQSLGQGLEFLIYFQGNSAPDKSGLPSDRFSAERTGGSVSTLTIQRTQQEDSAVYLCASSLGGGRADTQYFGPGTRLTVL.

This clonotype was found a few times. The rearrangement joins TRBV12-3 or TRBV12-4 to TRBJ2-5; D may be TRBD2 (5 bases). The V gene lost 2 bases and the J gene lost 9 bases, with 13 bases spanning the gap. The CDR3 runs to 13 residues. Written as DNA, the CDR3 is TGTGCCAGCAGTTTATCATTTGGGCGGGCCCAGTACTTC. It is translated as CASSLSFGRAQYF.

This clonotype was counted at least ten times. V is TRBV2 and J is TRBJ1-1; 7 nucleotides agree with TRBD1. CDR1 is SNHLY and CDR2 is FYNNEI in the germline V gene. Trimming at V came to 6 bases and at J to 1 base, leaving 8 bases not matched to a gene. The CDR3 sequence is 15 residues long. The CDR3 DNA reads TGTGCCAGCAGAGAGACAGGGACCCCGAACACTGAAGCTTTCTTT. Encoded protein: CASRETGTPNTEAFF.

The genes are TRBV6-2 or TRBV6-3 and TRBJ1-2; D remains unclear. Trimming shortened V by 4 bases and J by 3 bases, and 18 bases separated the two germline ends. Per the germline V gene, CDR1 is MNHEY and CDR2 is SVGEGT. CDR3 size: 16 residues. The CDR3 nucleotides read TGTGCCAGCAGTTCCCCCGGGCGGGCCGGGTACTATGGCTACACCTTC. Translating gives CASSSPGRAGYYGYTF.

This clonotype was found many times. V usage is TRBV2 and J usage is TRBJ2-2; D call uncertain. Trimming removed 1 base from V and 5 bases from J, with 8 bases in between. The CDR3 loop spans 14 amino acids. Germline loops: CDR1 SNHLY, CDR2 FYNNEI. CDR3 sequence: CASSEDMVTGELFF. Here the CDR3 DNA reads TGTGCCAGCAGTGAAGATATGGTAACCGGGGAGCTGTTTTTT.

This clonotype occurred a few times. V usage is TRBV6-1 and J usage is TRBJ1-1; D remains ambiguous. CDR3 length: 13 residues. Trimming cost V 1 base and J 6 bases, with 9 bases left between them. CDR1 MNHNS and CDR2 SASEGT come from the germline V gene. The CDR3 region has the DNA TGTGCCAGCAGTGAAGTTGAGGAATCTGAAGCTTTCTTT. Translating gives CASSEVEESEAFF.

This clonotype has just a few counts. Written as DNA, the CDR3 is TGTGCCAGCAGCTCGGTAAGCGAGCAGTACTTC. It encodes CASSSVSEQYF. The V gene is TRBV7-2, the J gene TRBJ2-7, with no clear D. Germline values: CDR1 SGHTA, CDR2 FQGNSA. V gave up 4 bases and J gave up 6 bases, with 7 bases separating them. There are 11 residues in the CDR3.

In this sample, this clonotype turned up a few times. CDR3 region: CASSAGLAGGLSYEQYF. The CDR3 DNA is TGTGCCAGCAGTGCGGGACTAGCGGGAGGCCTCTCCTACGAGCAGTACTTC. The V call is TRBV2, the J call TRBJ2-7; 15 nucleotides match TRBD2. The V segment lost 4 bases and the J segment 0 bases; nucleotides outside the gene matches: 4. Germline V gives CDR1 SNHLY, CDR2 FYNNEI. This CDR3 is 17 amino acids long.

The V call is TRBV27, the J call TRBJ2-1; D is undetermined. V was cut by 5 bases and J by 0 bases, with 11 bases left in between. The CDR3 extends over 15 amino acids. CDR1 is MNHEY, CDR2 SMNVEV, per germline (reference sequence). The DNA for the CDR3 is TGTGCCAGCAGTGGCAAGGGCCTCTCCTACAATGAGCAGTTCTTC. It translates to CASSGKGLSYNEQFF.

This clonotype has more than one count but fewer than ten. The chain is built from TRBV13 and TRBJ1-6; D is ambiguous. Germline V lookup: CDR1 PRHDT, CDR2 FYEKMQ (reference sequence). The CDR3 covers 15 residues. V gave up 0 bases and J gave up 4 bases, with 7 bases separating them. The CDR3 protein is CASSLGVPYNSPLHF. The CDR3 coding sequence is TGTGCCAGCAGCTTAGGAGTGCCGTATAATTCACCCCTCCACTTT.

This clonotype was recorded a few times. V gene TRBV27 combines with J gene TRBJ2-7; D is uncertain. The CDR3 is made up of 15 amino acids. Trimming took 4 bases from V and 0 from J, leaving 13 bases between them. Per the germline V gene, CDR1 is MNHEY and CDR2 is SMNVEV (reference sequence). The CDR3, as DNA: TGTGCCAGCAGTTGGACCCAGACCGGCTCCTACGAGCAGTACTTC. It encodes CASSWTQTGSYEQYF.

The chain couples TRBV6-5 to TRBJ2-5, with no clear D. In germline, CDR1 is MNHEY, CDR2 SVGAGI. The CDR3 has 14 amino acids. The ends were cut back, 0 bases at V and 8 bases at J, with 13 bases in the middle. The CDR3 reads CASSYSKGLGTQYF. DNA for the CDR3: TGTGCCAGCAGTTACTCGAAAGGTTTAGGAACCCAGTACTTC.

This clonotype was detected only a few times. V gene TRBV18 combines with J gene TRBJ2-1; the D is unclear. V shed 3 bases and J shed 2 bases, with 8 bases lying between them. This CDR3 has 14 residues. Looked up from germline, CDR1 is KGHSH and CDR2 is LQKENI. This CDR3 is CASSPSDPYNEQFF. CDR3 DNA: TGTGCCAGCTCACCGTCGGACCCCTACAATGAGCAGTTCTTC.

This clonotype appeared many times. The chain has TRBV7-9 and TRBJ1-3; no reliable D call. V was shortened by 1 base and J by 4 bases, with 5 bases between the two germline ends. The length of the CDR3 is 13 residues. Germline lookup yields CDR1 SEHNR and CDR2 FQNEAQ (reference sequence). CDR3 sequence reads: CASSLGEGNTIYF. CDR3 bases: TGTGCCAGCAGCTTAGGCGAAGGAAACACCATATATTTT.

The genes are TRBV12-3 or TRBV12-4 and TRBJ1-1; possibly TRBD1 for D (6 bases). This CDR3 has 14 amino acids. V was trimmed by 1 base and J by 3 bases, leaving 9 bases between them. The CDR3 here is CASSLVGQYTEAFF. CDR3 nucleotides: TGTGCCAGCAGTTTAGTGGGACAATACACTGAAGCTTTCTTT.

This clonotype was observed a few times. The chain has TRBV20-1 and TRBJ2-1; tentative D call: TRBD2 (6 bases). The CDR3 is 14 residues long. V lost 3 bases to trimming and J lost 8 bases, with 17 bases between them. Germline V gives CDR1 DFQATT, CDR2 SNEGSKA (reference sequence). CDR3 sequence reads: CSASRAPRRDEQFF. CDR3 bases: TGCAGTGCTAGTAGAGCGCCAAGGAGGGATGAGCAGTTCTTC.

This clonotype showed up just a few times. V usage is TRBV6-2 or TRBV6-3 and J usage is TRBJ2-3; tentative D call: TRBD2 (6 bases). CDR3 length equals 15 residues. Germline CDR1 and CDR2: MNHEY and SVGEGT. The V end was cut by 8 bases, the J end by 4 bases, with 19 bases between. In DNA form, the CDR3 reads TGTGCCAGCCTACGGGGGTATGGAGGCGCAGATACGCAGTATTTT. Protein product: CASLRGYGGADTQYF.

This clonotype turned up a few times. This sequence joins TRBV18 and TRBJ2-1; 7 nucleotides align to TRBD1. Losses at the gene ends were 0 bases for V and 6 bases for J; bases not matched to a gene: 8. Germline loops: CDR1 KGHSH, CDR2 LQKENI. CDR3 length: 16 residues. The CDR3 bases are TGTGCCAGCTCACCACCCGTGACAGGGCGAGCCAATGAGCAGTTCTTC. Translating it yields CASSPPVTGRANEQFF.

V and J are TRBV5-6 and TRBJ2-5; D perhaps matches TRBD1 (5 bases). This CDR3 spans 16 amino acids. Trimming left V 0 bases short and J 5 bases short, with 17 bases between. The germline gives CDR1 SGHDT, CDR2 YYEEEE. CDR3 sequence (DNA): TGTGCCAGCAGCTTGGTTTTGGCCGCGGCAGGGGAGACCCAGTACTTC. Protein: CASSLVLAAAGETQYF.

The chain is built from TRBV3-2 and TRBJ1-4. TRBV3-2 is labeled a pseudogene. The CDR3 runs 14 residues. The CDR3: CASSQAVSNEKLFF. CDR3 DNA sequence: TGTGCCAGCAGCCAAGCGGTATCTAATGAAAAACTGTTTTTT.

The sample holds a few counts of this clonotype. The rearrangement joins TRBV6-1 to TRBJ2-1; a possible D gene is TRBD2 (5 bases). The CDR3 totals 13 residues. Germline V gene sequence: CDR1 MNHNS, CDR2 SASEGT. V lost 5 bases and J lost 1, with 6 bases in between. CDR3 residues: CASSLASYNEQFF. The CDR3 region has the DNA TGTGCCAGCAGTCTAGCTTCCTACAATGAGCAGTTCTTC.

The CDR3 spells CASSRDNYLPTGELFF. CDR3 sequence (DNA): TGCGCCAGCAGCAGGGACAACTACTTACCTACCGGGGAGCTGTTTTTT. The rearrangement uses TRBV5-1 and TRBJ2-2; D may be TRBD1 (6 bases). The CDR3 totals 16 residues. In germline, CDR1 is SGHRS, CDR2 YFSETQ. Trimming took off 4 bases at V and 5 bases at J, with 18 bases between the two ends.

The chain recombines TRBV5-1 with TRBJ2-2; 12 nucleotides agree with TRBD1. Trimming took 4 bases from V and 5 from J; bases not matched to a gene: 3. This CDR3 has 15 residues. Germline V gene data show CDR1 as SGHRS and CDR2 as YFSETQ. The CDR3 DNA reads as TGCGCCAGCAGCCCGGGACAGGGGGCGACCGGGGAGCTGTTTTTT. This translates into CASSPGQGATGELFF. Full variable domain (rest looked up from reference TRBV5-1 and TRBJ2-2): KAGVTQTPRYLIKTRGQQVTLSCSPISGHRSVSWYQQTPGQGLQFLFEYFSETQRNKGNFPGRFSGRQFSNSRSEMNVSTLELGDSALYLCASSPGQGATGELFFGEGSRLTVL.

The CDR3 spells CASGLVLNRDGELFF. The CDR3 region has the DNA TGTGCTAGTGGTTTGGTACTGAACCGGGACGGGGAGCTGTTTTTT. This chain links TRBV12-5 with TRBJ2-2, with D possibly TRBD2 on 5 matching bases. V was clipped by 0 bases and J by 7 bases, with 12 bases between them. Germline V gene sequence: CDR1 LGHNT, CDR2 FRNRAP. The CDR3 consists of 15 residues.

This clonotype has ten or more counts. V usage is TRBV2 and J usage is TRBJ1-1, with D possibly being TRBD1 (5 bases). Germline CDR1 SNHLY, CDR2 FYNNEI. The CDR3 runs 15 residues. Trimming left V 4 bases short and J 3 bases short, with 15 bases between. The CDR3 sequence is CASSAPGTWDTEAFF. The CDR3 DNA reads TGTGCCAGCAGTGCCCCGGGGACGTGGGACACTGAAGCTTTCTTT. The variable domain in full, with the rest retrieved from reference TRBV2 and TRBJ1-1, is EPEVTQTPSHQVTQMGQEVILRCVPISNHLYFYWYRQILGQKVEFLVSFYNNEISEKSEIFDDQFSVERPDGSNFTLKIRSTKLEDSAMYFCASSAPGTWDTEAFFGQGTRLTVV.

This clonotype appeared a few times. The chain combines TRBV6-5 with TRBJ2-1; the match to TRBD2 covers 8 bases. CDR1 MNHEY and CDR2 SVGAGI come from the germline V gene. This CDR3 has 14 amino acids. The trim removed 6 bases at V and 5 bases at J, leaving 6 bases unmatched. This CDR3 reads CASSNLLADNEQFF. CDR3 in DNA: TGTGCCAGCAGCAATTTACTAGCGGACAATGAGCAGTTCTTC.

The chain uses TRBV6-5 and TRBJ2-3; TRBD2 aligns across 8 bases. With V trimmed by 0 bases and J by 4 bases, 6 bases remained unmatched. This CDR3 has 16 amino acids. CDR1 is MNHEY, CDR2 SVGAGI, per germline. CDR3 nucleotides: TGTGCCAGCAGTTACTCGTATTGGCGGGGGGCAGATACGCAGTATTTT. Its protein is CASSYSYWRGADTQYF.

J is TRBJ2-7 and V is TRBV5-1; the match to TRBD1 covers 8 bases. The V segment lost 4 bases and the J segment 2 bases; nucleotides outside the gene matches: 5. The CDR3 contains 14 residues. CDR1 and CDR2 (germline): SGHRS, YFSETQ. The CDR3 DNA follows: TGCGCCAGCAGCCTGGGACAGGCCACCTACGAGCAGTACTTC. Protein product: CASSLGQATYEQYF. Together with reference TRBV5-1 and TRBJ2-7, the CDR3 gives the full variable domain: KAGVTQTPRYLIKTRGQQVTLSCSPISGHRSVSWYQQTPGQGLQFLFEYFSETQRNKGNFPGRFSGRQFSNSRSEMNVSTLELGDSALYLCASSLGQATYEQYFGPGTRLTVT.